The text below deals with one TCR beta chain. It has no known antigen specificity. Qualities for individual bases were not recorded, and no much larger clone is one base off. The sample holds other DNA sequences that translate to the same CDR3. Enrollment in ICON was initiated in the first half of 2016, and the last patient was enrolled in the second half of 2018. A subcohort of around 76 patients provided fresh tumor and matched uninvolved tissue for in-depth immune analyses, with TCR sequencing among those analyses. DNA for TCR sequencing was isolated from bulk tissue, and no cell sorting was done. This entry belongs to a study of tumor-infiltrating lymphocytes in localized non-small cell lung cancer listed by TCRdb under 2021. In terms of the full investigation: The cohort covered several histologies, both smokers and never-smokers, and patients whose samples were collected after neoadjuvant chemotherapy. Each patient provided resected tumor tissue plus uninvolved lung tissue from the same patient, with the uninvolved lung tissue described as non-adjacent to the tumor. The same patients underwent several integrated assays, with TCR sequencing performed together with flow cytometry, multiplex immunofluorescence, RNA-seq, exome sequencing and proteomics. In total, the ICON cohort was made up of under 180 surgical patients who had localized non-small cell lung cancer and whose tumors were resected. The paired tumor versus uninvolved lung comparison of immunoSEQ T-cell fraction included roughly 50 patients. What the research found in general, with its limitations: No difference in TCR-derived T-cell fraction was observed between the flow cytometry-defined immunotypes IM1 (good prognosis) and IM2 (poor prognosis). Higher T cell infiltration in tumors than in uninvolved lung tissue was supported by TCRbeta sequencing, consistent with immunofluorescence CD3 counts. Assay coverage differed among patients according to how much tissue was available, so only a subset of the cohort had TCR sequencing. Tumor T-cell fraction from TCR sequencing was not associated with recurrence-free survival (p = 0.61). Because different assays used different pieces of the same tissue, intratumor heterogeneity could not be separated from technical variation.

Measured from the cysteine to the phenylalanine, the CDR3 is 15 residues long. Of the read, only the CDR3 DNA is kept; its 45 bases are in frame from base 1. The germline V gene provides CDR1 KGHSH and CDR2 LQKENI. The germline ends are 12 bases apart after V is trimmed by 2 bases and J by 4 bases. The T-cell fraction in tumor and uninvolved lung tissue was obtained from TCR sequencing using the immunoSEQ assay. Concerning the study's data processing: To analyze survival, patients were divided into a high T-cell fraction group (upper tertile) and a low T-cell fraction group (lower two tertiles), and the two groups were compared using a log-rank test. A signed-rank test was used to check for differences in T-cell fraction between paired tumor and uninvolved lung. TCRdb took over this immuneACCESS table, retaining in-frame rearrangements with V and J assigned. Such tables are incomplete; in checked studies, under half of the missing clones stem from an unresolved V gene, and the remainder is unexplained. V and J calls and clone size are given by that table; D and trimming were obtained from the DNA. In all, the sample holds more than 9,500 clones, and about 85% of those were seen once. Roughly an eighth of the sample is taken by the ten largest.

This clonotype was sampled from a human donor with non-small cell lung cancer. Sequencing was done on a sample of lung tumor tissue. The sequence joins TRBV18 to TRBJ1-5; 6 matching bases give a weak D call of TRBD1. The nucleotide sequence reads as follows: TGTGCCAGCTCACCAGTAGGACAGCGGAATCAGCCCCAGCATTTT. Translated, this gives CASSPVGQRNQPQHF.